This paragraph covers one TCR beta chain sequence. These data come from a study of blood T cell repertoires in COVID-19. Study-level information: From the United States, Italy and Spain came samples of acute and convalescent COVID-19. Nucleic acid was either cDNA or gDNA, and it came from T cells, B-cell-depleted T cells, or PBMCs.

In the authors' workflow: Amplification from reference gene primers served as the basis for estimated nucleated cell counts. Generated by immunoSEQ multiplex PCR, the TCRdb table keeps only in-frame clones and is missing some. That table furnishes V, J and clone size, whereas the DNA furnished D and trimming. The data show about 160,000 clones, 85% seen once. This clonotype was sampled from a human donor with acute or convalescent COVID-19. The donor label of this sample is uncertain. Sequencing was done on a sample of peripheral blood.

Here the CDR3 reads CASSLVAQGAYQPQHF. The CDR3 coding sequence is TGTGCCAGCAGCTTAGTAGCACAGGGGGCGTATCAGCCCCAGCATTTT. The chain has TRBV7-8 and TRBJ1-5; TRBD1 agrees at 9 bases. V shed 1 base and J 5 bases; nucleotides not matched to a gene: 6. Germline V gene sequence: CDR1 SGHVS, CDR2 FQNEAQ. There are 16 residues in the CDR3.